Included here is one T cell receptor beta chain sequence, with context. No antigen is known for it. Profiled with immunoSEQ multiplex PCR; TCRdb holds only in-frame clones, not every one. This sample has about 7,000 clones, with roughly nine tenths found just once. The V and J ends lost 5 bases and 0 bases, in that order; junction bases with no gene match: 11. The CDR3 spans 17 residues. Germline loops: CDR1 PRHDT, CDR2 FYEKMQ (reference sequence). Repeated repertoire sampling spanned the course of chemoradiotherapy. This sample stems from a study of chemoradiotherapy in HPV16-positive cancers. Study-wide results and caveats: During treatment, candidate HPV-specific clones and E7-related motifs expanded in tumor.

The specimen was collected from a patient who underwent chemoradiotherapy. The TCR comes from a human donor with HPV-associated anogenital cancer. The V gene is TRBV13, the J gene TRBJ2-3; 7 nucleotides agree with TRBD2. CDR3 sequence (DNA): TGTGCCAGCAGCATGAGGGTGGGGGGGGTTAGCACAGATACGCAGTATTTT. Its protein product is CASSMRVGGVSTDTQYF.